The rows below give T cell receptor beta chains drawn from one sample of a study of blood T cells in healthy people across ages. Each CDR3 protein is one row after TCRdb ran MiXCR on the 5' RACE reads. The sample has more than 550,000 distinct CDR3 sequences, about 24% seen once. The sample was blood. The receptors were sampled from a man aged 65-85 years in good health. Both conserved end residues are part of each CDR3. A D gene is named only where the DNA matches it firmly. Clone size is not always given. Where it is, it says once, few, many or a class for expanded clones.

j_gene: TRBJ2-4; v_gene: TRBV6-5; abundance: few; d_gene: .; CDR3nt: TGTGCCAGCAGTTACGATAAGGTCCAAAACATTCAGTACTTC; CDR3aa: CASSYDKVQNIQYF
j_gene: TRBJ1-2; v_gene: TRBV27; abundance: few; d_gene: TRBD1; CDR3nt: TGTGCCAGCAGTGCCTGGAACTCAGGGGGCCGAGGCTACACCTTC; CDR3aa: CASSAWNSGGRGYTF
j_gene: TRBJ2-1; v_gene: TRBV12-3/TRBV12-4; abundance: .; d_gene: TRBD2; CDR3nt: TGTGCCAGCAGTTCCCACCTAGCGGGAGGAGGCAATGAGCAGTTCTTC; CDR3aa: CASSSHLAGGGNEQFF
j_gene: TRBJ2-5; v_gene: TRBV28; abundance: .; d_gene: .; CDR3nt: TGTGCCAGCAGTCCAACCTTCGGGGAGACCCAGTACTTC; CDR3aa: CASSPTFGETQYF
j_gene: TRBJ2-2; v_gene: TRBV12-3/TRBV12-4; abundance: few; d_gene: .; CDR3nt: TGTGCCAGCAGTTTGTCCCACGGGAACACCGGGGAGCTGTTTTTT; CDR3aa: CASSLSHGNTGELFF
j_gene: TRBJ2-2; v_gene: TRBV7-2; abundance: .; d_gene: .; CDR3nt: TGTGCCAGCAGCTTGGTCCTATGGCGTACCGGGGAGCTGTTTTTT; CDR3aa: CASSLVLWRTGELFF
j_gene: TRBJ2-7; v_gene: TRBV6-5; abundance: .; d_gene: TRBD1; CDR3nt: TGTGCCAGCAGTTACTCCCGGACAGGGGGCTACGAGCAGTACTTC; CDR3aa: CASSYSRTGGYEQYF
j_gene: TRBJ2-3; v_gene: TRBV18; abundance: .; d_gene: .; CDR3nt: TGTGCCAGCTCACCACCAGGGGCGTGGGGCACAGATACGCAGTATTTT; CDR3aa: CASSPPGAWGTDTQYF
j_gene: TRBJ2-3; v_gene: TRBV5-5; abundance: .; d_gene: .; CDR3nt: TGTGCCAGCGGTACGGCTAGCACAGATACGCAGTATTTT; CDR3aa: CASGTASTDTQYF
j_gene: TRBJ1-1; v_gene: TRBV12-3/TRBV12-4; abundance: many; d_gene: .; CDR3nt: TGTGCCAGCAGCCTTAGGGATTACACTGAAGCTTTCTTT; CDR3aa: CASSLRDYTEAFF
j_gene: TRBJ2-3; v_gene: TRBV20-1; abundance: .; d_gene: .; CDR3nt: TGCAGCGCTCATCACACAGATACGCAGTATTTT; CDR3aa: CSAHHTDTQYF
j_gene: TRBJ1-1; v_gene: TRBV6-6; abundance: .; d_gene: TRBD1; CDR3nt: TGTGCCAGCAGTTGGGGTTCAGGGGGCACTGAAGCTTTCTTT; CDR3aa: CASSWGSGGTEAFF
j_gene: TRBJ1-4; v_gene: TRBV15; abundance: few; d_gene: .; CDR3nt: TGTGCCACCAGCAGAGATCTCACCCTTAATGAAAAACTGTTTTTT; CDR3aa: CATSRDLTLNEKLFF
j_gene: TRBJ1-3; v_gene: TRBV19; abundance: .; d_gene: .; CDR3nt: TGTGCCAGTAGTATAGGGCCAGGCTCTGGAAACACCATATATTTT; CDR3aa: CASSIGPGSGNTIYF
j_gene: TRBJ2-1; v_gene: TRBV6-6; abundance: .; d_gene: .; CDR3nt: TGTGCCAGCTTGCCAATGGGAAGGAATGAGCAGTTCTTC; CDR3aa: CASLPMGRNEQFF
j_gene: TRBJ2-7; v_gene: TRBV20-1; abundance: many; d_gene: .; CDR3nt: TGCAGTGCCGCTCCCCGGACGGGCTCCTACGAGCAGTACTTC; CDR3aa: CSAAPRTGSYEQYF
j_gene: TRBJ2-5; v_gene: TRBV20-1; abundance: .; d_gene: .; CDR3nt: TGCAGTGCCACGCAAGAGACCCAGTACTTC; CDR3aa: CSATQETQYF
j_gene: TRBJ2-3; v_gene: TRBV19; abundance: .; d_gene: .; CDR3nt: TGTGCCAGTAGTATAGGTCGCGGGATGTTGAAGGCAGATACGCAGTATTTT; CDR3aa: CASSIGRGMLKADTQYF
j_gene: TRBJ2-1; v_gene: TRBV12-3/TRBV12-4; abundance: .; d_gene: .; CDR3nt: TGTGCCAGCAGTTTTAGGACCCGTGAAGGGAATGAGCAGTTCTTC; CDR3aa: CASSFRTREGNEQFF
j_gene: TRBJ1-3; v_gene: TRBV18; abundance: few; d_gene: .; CDR3nt: TGTGCCAGCTCCGTGAGGGAGTTCGGAAACACCATATATTTT; CDR3aa: CASSVREFGNTIYF
j_gene: TRBJ1-1; v_gene: TRBV5-1; abundance: .; d_gene: .; CDR3nt: TGCGCCAGCAGCTCGGGACTTGGCGGGACTGAAGCTTTCTTT; CDR3aa: CASSSGLGGTEAFF
j_gene: TRBJ1-4; v_gene: TRBV10-3; abundance: .; d_gene: TRBD1; CDR3nt: TGTGCCATCCCGGGACAGGGAGAAAAACTGTTTTTT; CDR3aa: CAIPGQGEKLFF
j_gene: TRBJ2-5; v_gene: TRBV11-3; abundance: few; d_gene: TRBD2; CDR3nt: TGTGCCAGCAGCTTAGGCCCGGGACTAGCGGGAAGGCAAGAGACCCAGTACTTC; CDR3aa: CASSLGPGLAGRQETQYF
j_gene: TRBJ2-3; v_gene: TRBV29-1; abundance: few; d_gene: .; CDR3nt: TGCAGCGTTGGCGAAACTGTAGGCACAGATACGCAGTATTTT; CDR3aa: CSVGETVGTDTQYF
j_gene: TRBJ1-1; v_gene: TRBV20-1; abundance: .; d_gene: TRBD1; CDR3nt: TGCAGTGCTAGAGTCCCCCACACAGGGGGTGGGCTGAACGCTGAAGCTTTCTTT; CDR3aa: CSARVPHTGGGLNAEAFF
j_gene: TRBJ2-5; v_gene: TRBV21-1; abundance: .; d_gene: .; CDR3nt: TGTGCCAGCAGCCAACAAAACAGGGAAGAGACCCAGTACTTC; CDR3aa: CASSQQNREETQYF
j_gene: TRBJ2-3; v_gene: TRBV20-1; abundance: few; d_gene: .; CDR3nt: TGCAGTGCTAGAACCACCTTCGGGCTGGATACGCAGTATTTT; CDR3aa: CSARTTFGLDTQYF
j_gene: TRBJ2-2; v_gene: TRBV20-1; abundance: .; d_gene: TRBD2; CDR3nt: TGCAGTGCTCAGAGGTTGGCGGGAGAAAACACCGGGGAGCTGTTTTTT; CDR3aa: CSAQRLAGENTGELFF
j_gene: TRBJ1-4; v_gene: TRBV15; abundance: .; d_gene: .; CDR3nt: TGTGCCACCAGCAGAGCACCAGGGTCAACTAATGAAAAACTGTTTTTT; CDR3aa: CATSRAPGSTNEKLFF
j_gene: TRBJ2-5; v_gene: TRBV18; abundance: many; d_gene: .; CDR3nt: TGTGCCAGCTCGGGACAAGAGACCCAGTACTTC; CDR3aa: CASSGQETQYF
j_gene: TRBJ1-4; v_gene: TRBV12-3/TRBV12-4; abundance: many; d_gene: .; CDR3nt: TGTGCCAGCAGTGCCCAACAGGGTGGAAATGAAAAACTGTTTTTT; CDR3aa: CASSAQQGGNEKLFF
j_gene: TRBJ2-2; v_gene: TRBV7-3; abundance: few; d_gene: TRBD2; CDR3nt: TGTGCCAGCAGCTTAGAGGCGGGAGTCGACACCGGGGAGCTGTTTTTT; CDR3aa: CASSLEAGVDTGELFF
j_gene: TRBJ2-1; v_gene: TRBV7-9; abundance: .; d_gene: TRBD2; CDR3nt: TGTGCCAGCAGCCATCGGGGGGACTCCTACAATGAGCAGTTCTTC; CDR3aa: CASSHRGDSYNEQFF
j_gene: TRBJ2-5; v_gene: TRBV12-3/TRBV12-4; abundance: many; d_gene: .; CDR3nt: TGTGCCAGCAGTTTTGAAGAGACCCAGTACTTC; CDR3aa: CASSFEETQYF
j_gene: TRBJ2-5; v_gene: TRBV20-1; abundance: few; d_gene: TRBD2; CDR3nt: TGCAGTGCTCTCTCCCTGGAGCGGGGATACCAAGAGACCCAGTACTTC; CDR3aa: CSALSLERGYQETQYF
j_gene: TRBJ2-1; v_gene: TRBV29-1; abundance: few; d_gene: .; CDR3nt: TGCAGCGTACCCCCCGGCAGCTCCTACAATGAGCAGTTCTTC; CDR3aa: CSVPPGSSYNEQFF
j_gene: TRBJ1-4; v_gene: TRBV20-1; abundance: few; d_gene: .; CDR3nt: TGCAGTGCTAGTCATCCTAATGAAAAACTGTTTTTT; CDR3aa: CSASHPNEKLFF
j_gene: TRBJ2-5; v_gene: TRBV9; abundance: few; d_gene: .; CDR3nt: TGTGCCAGCAGCGCCAGGGAGGAGACCCAGTACTTC; CDR3aa: CASSAREETQYF
j_gene: TRBJ2-7; v_gene: TRBV7-9; abundance: .; d_gene: TRBD1; CDR3nt: TGTGCCAGCAGCTCTGGGACAGGGTTTATCTACGAGCAGTACTTC; CDR3aa: CASSSGTGFIYEQYF
j_gene: TRBJ1-4; v_gene: TRBV6-5; abundance: few; d_gene: .; CDR3nt: TGTGCCAGCAGTTACTCGGATCGCACTAATGAAAAACTGTTTTTT; CDR3aa: CASSYSDRTNEKLFF
j_gene: TRBJ1-1; v_gene: TRBV6-5; abundance: .; d_gene: .; CDR3nt: TGTGCCAGCAGGCCCGAGGGGGGGTTTTTTACGTACACTGAAGCTTTCTTT; CDR3aa: CASRPEGGFFTYTEAFF
j_gene: TRBJ2-1; v_gene: TRBV19; abundance: .; d_gene: .; CDR3nt: TGTGCCAGTAGTAGATACGGGACGGACGGGGAGCAGTTCTTC; CDR3aa: CASSRYGTDGEQFF